The source of this T cell receptor (beta chain) is a study of human T cells and chemical hapten exposure. This CDR3 contains 16 residues. The germline gives CDR1 SGHVS, CDR2 FQNEAQ. The V and J ends lost 2 bases and 1 base respectively, with 14 bases between them. Study observations and caveats: Controls formed significantly fewer large CDR3 similarity clusters than expanded TCRs did. Because they had alopecia, donors may respond immunologically unlike healthy people.

This clonotype showed up many times. The target antigen is unknown. Time point indicated: pre-sensitization, week 0. As for treatment: therapeutic diphenylcyclopropenone sensitization with weekly scalp DPC. TCRdb analysed the RACE reads with MiXCR anew, one entry per CDR3 protein. The sample holds tens of thousands of distinct CDR3 sequences, nearly 10% seen once. The V call is TRBV7-8, the J call TRBJ1-1, with D hard to call. The sequencing here drew on whole blood, taken in connection with sensitization to the hapten diphenylcyclopropenone (DPC). The source of this sequence is a woman aged 40 to 50 with alopecia areata. Some clones in this sample may be carry-over from other donors' samples. The CDR3 region has the DNA TGTGCCAGCAGCTTATTCCCCATACCCCCGAACACTGAAGCTTTCTTT. It specifies CASSLFPIPPNTEAFF. The variable domain in full, with the rest retrieved from reference TRBV7-8 and TRBJ1-1, is GAGVSQSPRYKVAKRGQDVALRCDPISGHVSLFWYQQALGQGPEFLTYFQNEAQLDKSGLPSDRFFAERPEGSVSTLKIQRTQQEDSAVYLCASSLFPIPPNTEAFFGQGTRLTVV.